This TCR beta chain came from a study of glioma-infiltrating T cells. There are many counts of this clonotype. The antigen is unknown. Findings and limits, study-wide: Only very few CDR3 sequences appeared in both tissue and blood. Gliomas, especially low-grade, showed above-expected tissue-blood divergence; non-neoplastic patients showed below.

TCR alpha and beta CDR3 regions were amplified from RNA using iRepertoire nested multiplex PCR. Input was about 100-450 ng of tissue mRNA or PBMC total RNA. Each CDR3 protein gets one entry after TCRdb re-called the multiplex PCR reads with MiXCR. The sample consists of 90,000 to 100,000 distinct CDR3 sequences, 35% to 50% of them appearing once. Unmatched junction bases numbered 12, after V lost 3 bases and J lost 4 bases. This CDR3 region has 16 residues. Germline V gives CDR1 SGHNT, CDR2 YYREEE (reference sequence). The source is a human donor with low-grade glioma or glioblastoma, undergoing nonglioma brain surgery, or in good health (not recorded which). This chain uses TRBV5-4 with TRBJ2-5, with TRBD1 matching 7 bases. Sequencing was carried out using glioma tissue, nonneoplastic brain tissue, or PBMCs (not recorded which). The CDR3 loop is CASSSQRQGDGETQYF. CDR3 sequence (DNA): TGTGCCAGCAGCTCCCAGAGGCAGGGGGACGGAGAGACCCAGTACTTC.